A single sample is the source of the 14 T cell receptor beta chains below, sequenced in a study of cytomegalovirus exposure and HLA in healthy donors. 13 Jbeta primers and 60 Vbeta primers were used for the PCR. The assay was immunoSEQ multiplex PCR, and TCRdb's table has in-frame clones only and misses some. The profile shows more than 95,000 clones, about 79% of them singletons. The sequenced sample was PBMCs. The receptor set was obtained from a man aged 25 to 40 in good health and CMV-seropositive.

The CDR3 loop is CASGNTGLGNTIYF. CDR3 nucleotides: TGTGCCAGCGGAAATACAGGGCTTGGAAACACCATATATTTT. The gene calls are TRBV6-5 and TRBJ1-3; the D gene is possibly TRBD1 (6 bases). This CDR3 is 14 amino acids long. V lost 8 bases and J lost 3, with 14 bases in between. CDR1 is MNHEY, CDR2 SVGAGI, per germline.

The V call is TRBV7-3, the J call TRBJ2-3, with unresolved D. Trimming removed 3 bases from V and 1 base from J, with 5 bases in between. This CDR3 has 13 amino acids. Looked up from germline, CDR1 is SGHTA and CDR2 is FQGTGA. This CDR3 is CASSLQGTDTQYF. CDR3 nucleotide sequence: TGTGCCAGCAGCTTGCAGGGCACAGATACGCAGTATTTT.

The rearrangement uses TRBV5-1 and TRBJ1-2, with a weak D call TRBD1 (5 bases). V was clipped by 0 bases and J by 1 base, with 16 bases between them. Germline assignment: CDR1 SGHRS and CDR2 YFSETQ. The CDR3 runs 17 residues. The CDR3: CASSLAGGRSFNYGYTF. The CDR3 region has the DNA TGCGCCAGCAGCTTGGCCGGGGGACGATCCTTTAACTATGGCTACACCTTC.

The chain carries TRBV11-2 and TRBJ2-1; 7 bases are a match to TRBD1. Trimming at V came to 5 bases and at J to 4 bases, leaving 17 bases not matched to a gene. The CDR3 is made up of 18 amino acids. Germline lookup yields CDR1 SGHAT and CDR2 FQNNGV. This CDR3 is CASSPSGTRGGWYNEQFF. The CDR3, as DNA: TGTGCCAGCAGCCCCTCCGGGACCCGAGGGGGCTGGTACAATGAGCAGTTCTTC. Based on the CDR3 plus reference TRBV11-2 and TRBJ2-1, the full variable domain is EAGVAQSPRYKIIEKRQSVAFWCNPISGHATLYWYQQILGQGPKLLIQFQNNGVVDDSQLPKDRFSAERLKGVDSTLKIQPAKLEDSAVYLCASSPSGTRGGWYNEQFFGPGTRLTVL.

J is TRBJ1-2 and V is TRBV5-6, with D hard to call. Germline lookup yields CDR1 SGHDT and CDR2 YYEEEE. The V end was cut by 2 bases, the J end by 10 bases, with 12 bases between. This CDR3 has 12 amino acids. This CDR3 reads CASSFDTRFYTF. CDR3 sequence (DNA): TGTGCCAGCAGCTTTGACACCCGATTCTACACCTTC.

This chain uses TRBV14 with TRBJ1-1; D not resolved. CDR1 is SGHDN, CDR2 FVKESK, per germline. The germline V and J ends were trimmed by 4 bases and 6 bases, with 21 bases remaining between them. The CDR3 length is 16 residues. The CDR3 spells CASSLLGWASESEAFF. CDR3 coding DNA: TGTGCCAGCAGCCTCCTTGGATGGGCCTCCGAGTCTGAAGCTTTCTTT.

The chain uses TRBV7-9 and TRBJ1-6; 10 bases match TRBD1. After removal of 6 bases from V and 10 bases from J, the junction contained 6 bases not matched to a gene. CDR1 is SEHNR, CDR2 FQNEAQ, per germline (reference sequence). The CDR3 length is 14 residues. The CDR3 region has the DNA TGTGCCAGCAGATCCGGGACAGGGGTATCACCCCTCCACTTT. Translating it yields CASRSGTGVSPLHF.

The CDR3 DNA reads as TGTGCCAGCAGTCCGGGACTTATCAACACTGAAGCTTTCTTT. Its protein product is CASSPGLINTEAFF. The chain couples TRBV27 to TRBJ1-1; D may be TRBD1 (5 bases). Trimming removed 5 bases at V and 2 bases at J, with 12 bases between. The V gene's germline CDR1 is MNHEY and CDR2 SMNVEV (reference sequence). The CDR3 is made up of 14 amino acids.

This clone was seen a handful of times. This chain's CDR3 is CASSVARSFGRDTGELFF. Written as DNA, the CDR3 is TGTGCCAGCAGCGTAGCCAGAAGCTTCGGTCGGGACACCGGGGAGCTGTTTTTT. The rearrangement links TRBV9 to TRBJ2-2, with unresolved D. The germline gives CDR1 SGDLS, CDR2 YYNGEE. This CDR3 comprises 18 residues. Trimming cost V 0 bases and J 3 bases, with 18 bases left between them.

The chain employs TRBV28 and TRBJ1-6, with D tentatively TRBD1 (6 bases). The germline V and J ends were trimmed by 6 bases and 3 bases, with 18 bases remaining between them. This CDR3 has 17 amino acids. CDR1 MDHEN and CDR2 SYDVKM come from the germline V gene. Written as DNA, the CDR3 is TGTGCCAGCAGCGAACGCCTAACAGGGCGCTATAATTCACCCCTCCACTTT. Translated, it gives CASSERLTGRYNSPLHF.

This clone is a singleton in its sample. This chain uses TRBV7-9 with TRBJ2-1; D gene ambiguous. The V and J ends lost 5 bases and 10 bases respectively, with 15 bases between them. The CDR3 is 13 residues long. Germline CDR1 is SEHNR and CDR2 is FQNEAQ (reference sequence). CDR3 in DNA: TGTGCCAGCAGCCCGGTCAGGCGCGAAGAGCAGTTCTTC. Translated: CASSPVRREEQFF.

The chain uses TRBV18 and TRBJ1-1; 8 bases align to TRBD1. Looked up from germline, CDR1 is KGHSH and CDR2 is LQKENI. CDR3 length: 14 amino acids. V lost 5 bases, J lost 2 bases, and 4 bases stayed unmatched. In DNA form, the CDR3 reads TGTGCCAGCTCAGGCGACAGGGGCAACACTGAAGCTTTCTTT. Translation: CASSGDRGNTEAFF.

This clone showed up just once. The chain links TRBV6-6 to TRBJ2-2; 10 positions match TRBD2. The CDR3 is 16 residues long. J gave up 5 bases and V 7 bases, and 10 bases lay outside the gene matches. Germline V lookup: CDR1 MNHNY, CDR2 SVGAGI (reference sequence). The CDR3 reads CASILFGTSDTGELFF. CDR3 DNA sequence: TGTGCCAGCATTCTCTTCGGGACTAGCGATACCGGGGAGCTGTTTTTT.

The gene calls are TRBV4-2 and TRBJ2-2; TRBD2 aligns across 11 bases. Trimming at V came to 3 bases and at J to 6 bases, leaving 6 bases not matched to a gene. The germline gives CDR1 LGHNA, CDR2 YNFKEQ. The CDR3 loop spans 16 amino acids. The CDR3 nucleotides read TGTGCCAGCAGCCAGGAACTAGCGGGGGTTTCCGGGGAGCTGTTTTTT. As protein: CASSQELAGVSGELFF.